This record covers a single T cell receptor (beta chain). The target antigen is unknown. Germline CDR1 and CDR2: KGHSH and LQKENI. This CDR3 comprises 14 residues. The J segment lost 6 bases and the V segment lost 6 bases, leaving 9 bases of the junction unmatched. This sample was taken from a study of cytomegalovirus exposure and HLA in healthy donors. Study-level findings and limits: Reportedly, a later analysis found an Asian-associated ancestry cluster had fewer N-insertions than the approximately 640-donor mean. Later analysis placed DRB1 highest and HLA-C lowest in TCR association rates, which differed by HLA locus. An analysis was carried out at a later point. It showed that HLA-associated TCR beta chains were more clonally expanded than equally common non-associated chains.

The primer mix had 60 Vbeta and 13 Jbeta primers. Method: immunoSEQ multiplex PCR; TCRdb's copy keeps in-frame clones and lacks some. In the table there are about 280,000 clones, around 90% of which are singletons. This clonotype originated in a woman under 30 in good health and CMV-seronegative. Sequenced input: PBMCs. The chain combines TRBV18 with TRBJ2-7, with 9 nucleotides matching TRBD1. CDR3 amino acids: CASSRGDRAAEQYF. Written as DNA, the CDR3 is TGTGCCAGCTCTCGTGGGGACAGGGCTGCCGAGCAGTACTTC.